This entry concerns a single T cell receptor (beta chain). In germline, CDR1 is SGHTA, CDR2 FQGNSA. The junction had 10 bases not matched to a gene; V was cut back by 5 bases and J by 6 bases. The CDR3 is 14 residues long. Original data processing: Amplified reference gene primers provided the basis for estimating nucleated cell counts. TCRdb keeps only in-frame clones here, not all; method: immunoSEQ multiplex PCR. Clone size and the V and J calls come from that table; the DNA yielded D and trimming. The top ten hold approximately 7.4% of the sample, which has some 350,000 clones, 88% seen once. This entry comes from a study of blood T cell repertoires in COVID-19. The wider study: The origin of the acute and convalescent COVID-19 samples was the United States, Italy and Spain.

Those enrolled in Seattle joined during active infection and were followed longitudinally afterward. The TCR comes from a woman between 65 and 79 years old with COVID-19, enrolled during active disease. The chain uses TRBV7-2 and TRBJ2-7; 7 nucleotides agree with TRBD1. The source material was peripheral blood. In nucleotides, the CDR3 is TGTGCCAGCAGCCTAGGGACAGAACCTCGCGAGCAGTACTTC. Translated: CASSLGTEPREQYF.